The present T cell receptor beta chain was sequenced within a study of shared T cell receptors in the human thymus. The method was immunoSEQ multiplex PCR; TCRdb's version includes in-frame clones alone and lacks a portion of them. Of around 730,000 clones in the sample, 80% to 90% were seen once. The junction had 14 bases not matched to a gene; V was cut back by 4 bases and J by 7 bases. This CDR3 has 17 residues. Looked up from germline, CDR1 is SGHDT and CDR2 is YYEEEE. These same data were also listed under a study on human thymus T cells. That study reports: The study used thymus tissue resected during corrective heart surgery. Usage of V and J genes appeared biased in thymic and blood repertoires.

The specimen was thymocytes. The chain uses TRBV5-6 and TRBJ1-6; 7 nucleotides align to TRBD1. This sequence originates from a girl under two years old with a congenital heart defect. CDR3 residues: CASSPPSGTALNSPLHF. The CDR3 nucleotides read TGTGCCAGCAGCCCCCCGTCCGGGACAGCACTGAATTCACCCCTCCACTTT.